This entry lists 16 T cell receptor beta chains sequenced from one sample in a study of technical replicates of blood from a handful of donors. Measured with immunoSEQ multiplex PCR; TCRdb has only the in-frame clones, and not every one. The sample has roughly 80,000 clones; roughly 90% are singletons. Sample: T cells isolated from PBMCs. Every receptor here comes from a human donor in good health.

This clone is a singleton in its sample. The chain carries TRBV2 and TRBJ1-4; D perhaps matches TRBD1 (5 bases). Trimming took 7 bases from V and 1 from J, leaving 7 bases between them. Germline assignment: CDR1 SNHLY and CDR2 FYNNEI. CDR3 length equals 13 residues. CDR3 protein: CASTRGTNEKLFF. CDR3 coding DNA: TGTGCCAGCACTAGGGGAACTAATGAAAAACTGTTTTTT.

The chain carries TRBV27 and TRBJ1-1, with D possibly being TRBD1 (5 bases). The CDR3 consists of 15 residues. CDR1 and CDR2 (germline): MNHEY, SMNVEV (reference sequence). The V gene lost 1 base and the J gene lost 0 bases, with 9 bases spanning the gap. Here the CDR3 reads CASSLFARVNTEAFF. In DNA form, the CDR3 reads TGTGCCAGCAGTTTATTTGCCAGGGTGAACACTGAAGCTTTCTTT.

The gene calls are TRBV11-2 and TRBJ2-1, with 9 nucleotides matching TRBD2. J was trimmed by 4 bases and V by 3 bases; bases with no gene match: 1. The CDR3 is made up of 14 amino acids. Germline V gene sequence: CDR1 SGHAT, CDR2 FQNNGV. The CDR3 DNA reads as TGTGCCAGCAGCTTCCTAGCGGGATACAATGAGCAGTTCTTC. Its protein is CASSFLAGYNEQFF.

The rearrangement links TRBV4-1 to TRBJ2-3; a possible D gene is TRBD2 (6 bases). The CDR3 has 14 amino acids. Trimming took 1 base from V and 1 from J, leaving 6 bases between them. Germline V gives CDR1 MGHRA, CDR2 YSYEKL. DNA of the CDR3: TGCGCCAGCAGCCAAGGGGGGGGCACAGATACGCAGTATTTT. Protein sequence: CASSQGGGTDTQYF.

The chain is built from TRBV28 and TRBJ2-7; 7 bases line up with TRBD2. V was pared by 5 bases and J by 4 bases, with 8 bases of the junction left unmatched. There are 14 residues in the CDR3. Germline V lookup: CDR1 MDHEN, CDR2 SYDVKM. The CDR3, as DNA: TGTGCCAGCAGTACCCCAAACGGGGGGTACGAGCAGTACTTC. Protein sequence: CASSTPNGGYEQYF.

The gene calls are TRBV29-1 and TRBJ2-7; 8 bases match TRBD1. The CDR3 spans 14 residues. J lost 3 bases, V lost 5 bases, and 9 bases had no gene match. Per the germline V gene, CDR1 is SQVTM and CDR2 is ANQGSEA. In nucleotides, the CDR3 is TGCAGCGTTAAAGGAGGGACAGGCTTCTACGAGCAGTACTTC. Its protein product is CSVKGGTGFYEQYF.

The chain couples TRBV28 to TRBJ1-1; the D gene is possibly TRBD1 (6 bases). The CDR3 is 15 residues long. The V gene lost 7 bases and the J gene lost 5 bases, with 20 bases spanning the gap. From germline, CDR1 is MDHEN and CDR2 SYDVKM. CDR3 loop: CASINGGAGWTEAFF. CDR3 DNA sequence: TGTGCCAGCATCAATGGGGGGGCAGGCTGGACTGAAGCTTTCTTT.

A note on this clone: One end of the junction is discordant with germline, which a read error may explain. The chain is built from TRBV7-9 and TRBJ2-7, with a tentative D call TRBD1 (5 bases). The CDR3 sequence is 10 residues long. Per the germline V gene, CDR1 is SEHNR and CDR2 is FQNEAQ (reference sequence). Here the CDR3 reads CASSYDLGDF. CDR3 in DNA: TGTGCCAGCAGCTATGACTTAGGGGACTTC.

This chain links TRBV29-1 with TRBJ2-7; tentatively, D is TRBD2 (5 bases). The CDR3 is made up of 14 amino acids. Germline values: CDR1 SQVTM, CDR2 ANQGSEA. Trimming stripped 4 bases from V and 5 bases from J, with 18 bases between. The CDR3 region is CSVGGSPLVDEQYF. In DNA, the CDR3 is TGCAGCGTTGGAGGGTCCCCCCTGGTGGACGAGCAGTACTTC.

The J gene is TRBJ1-5, the V gene TRBV2; TRBD1 might be the D (5 bases). Germline CDR1 is SNHLY and CDR2 is FYNNEI. This CDR3 comprises 15 residues. V gave up 4 bases and J gave up 7 bases, with 17 bases separating them. In DNA, the CDR3 is TGTGCCAGCAGTGTAGAGGTTGGGGGGAGACAGCCCCAGCATTTT. Protein: CASSVEVGGRQPQHF.

V usage is TRBV28 and J usage is TRBJ1-2; 9 bases match TRBD1. The CDR3 covers 13 residues. V dropped 11 bases and J dropped 3; count of bases not matched to a gene: 7. The germline V gene encodes CDR1 MDHEN and CDR2 SYDVKM. CDR3 sequence: CAGSTGGDYGYTF. The CDR3 region has the DNA TGTGCCGGGTCTACAGGGGGCGACTATGGCTACACCTTC.

This chain links TRBV6-6 with TRBJ1-1, with TRBD1 matching over 7 bases. Germline lookup yields CDR1 MNHNY and CDR2 SVGAGI (reference sequence). After removal of 0 bases from V and 1 base from J, the junction contained 5 bases not matched to a gene. The CDR3 runs 16 residues. The CDR3 spells CASSYSPGQRNTEAFF. The DNA for the CDR3 is TGTGCCAGCAGTTACTCGCCGGGACAGAGGAACACTGAAGCTTTCTTT.

This clone came up once. The chain is built from TRBV5-1 and TRBJ2-2; D may be TRBD2 (6 bases). Germline lookup yields CDR1 SGHRS and CDR2 YFSETQ. V gave up 0 bases and J gave up 2 bases, with 11 bases separating them. The CDR3 is 16 residues long. The CDR3 DNA follows: TGCGCCAGCAGCTTGGACGCGGGGTTAAACACCGGGGAGCTGTTTTTT. Translation gives CASSLDAGLNTGELFF.

Here the CDR3 DNA reads TGTGCCAGCAGTCCTTGGACAGGGGGCGGCTTAGCCACTGAAGCTTTCTTT. It encodes CASSPWTGGGLATEAFF. The rearrangement links TRBV28 to TRBJ1-1; 11 bases fit TRBD1. Per the germline V gene, CDR1 is MDHEN and CDR2 is SYDVKM. CDR3 length: 17 residues. J was trimmed by 4 bases and V by 5 bases; bases with no gene match: 12.

The V call is TRBV6-4, the J call TRBJ1-3; 9 positions match TRBD1. Trimming cost V 6 bases and J 0 bases; bases outside gene matches: 3. Germline V gene lookup returns CDR1 MRHNA and CDR2 SNTAGT. CDR3 length: 15 residues. The CDR3 sequence is CASSVDRGSGNTIYF. CDR3 DNA: TGTGCCAGCAGCGTGGACAGGGGCTCTGGAAACACCATATATTTT.

V and J are TRBV15 and TRBJ2-3; D perhaps matches TRBD2 (5 bases). Germline loops: CDR1 LNHNV, CDR2 YYDKDF (reference sequence). V dropped 2 bases and J dropped 0 bases, with 12 bases sitting between them. The CDR3 has 16 amino acids. CDR3 protein: CATSRRLLSSTDTQYF. The CDR3, as DNA: TGTGCCACCAGCAGACGACTACTTTCTAGCACAGATACGCAGTATTTT.